Each of the 5 T cell receptor beta chains below was sequenced from the same sample in a study of cytomegalovirus exposure and HLA in healthy donors. TCRdb's table, derived via immunoSEQ multiplex PCR, lists solely in-frame clones and lacks some. The table shows about 98,000 clones, with more than 75% occurring only once. The sample comprised PBMCs. These receptors came from a man younger than 35 in good health and CMV-seropositive.

The chain carries TRBV4-3 and TRBJ2-4; D is perhaps TRBD1 (7 bases). V gave up 0 bases and J gave up 7 bases, with 13 bases separating them. The CDR3 runs to 15 residues. Germline CDR1 and CDR2: LGHNA and YSLEER. The CDR3 loop is CASSQEVQGRNIQYF. DNA of the CDR3: TGCGCCAGCAGCCAAGAAGTACAGGGGAGGAACATTCAGTACTTC.

This chain links TRBV4-1 with TRBJ1-2; TRBD1 is a possible D gene (5 bases). V lost 1 base and J lost 3, with 12 bases in between. CDR1 MGHRA and CDR2 YSYEKL come from the germline V gene. The CDR3 is 15 amino acids. CDR3 in DNA: TGCGCCAGCAGCCAAGGACTCAGGGACTACTATGGCTACACCTTC. It is translated as CASSQGLRDYYGYTF.

The chain couples TRBV4-3 to TRBJ2-3; D unclear. CDR3 length: 14 residues. Trimming removed 0 bases from V and 6 bases from J, with 10 bases in between. Germline CDR1 LGHNA, CDR2 YSLEER. The CDR3 coding sequence is TGCGCCAGCAGCCAAGATCTTGGTGGCGATACGCAGTATTTT. It specifies CASSQDLGGDTQYF.

This clone was observed a few times. This chain links TRBV7-2 with TRBJ2-1, with D tentatively TRBD1 (5 bases). Germline CDR1 reads SGHTA; CDR2 reads FQGNSA. This CDR3 contains 13 residues. Trimming shortened V by 3 bases and J by 5 bases, and 8 bases separated the two germline ends. The CDR3 protein is CASSLGPNNEQFF. Here the CDR3 DNA reads TGTGCCAGCAGCTTGGGGCCGAACAATGAGCAGTTCTTC.

The rearrangement links TRBV7-2 to TRBJ2-5; 15 bases map to TRBD2. The trim removed 4 bases at V and 5 bases at J, leaving 5 bases unmatched. The germline V gene encodes CDR1 SGHTA and CDR2 FQGNSA. The CDR3 is 16 amino acids. CDR3 sequence (DNA): TGTGCCAGCAGCTGGACTAGCGGGGGGGTTGTGGAGACCCAGTACTTC. Its protein is CASSWTSGGVVETQYF.